Presented here are 30 T cell receptor beta chains from one specimen sequenced in a study of radiotherapy plus CTLA-4 blockade in lung cancer. Some clones are missing from TCRdb's copy, which holds only in-frame ones; the method was immunoSEQ multiplex PCR. The table records about 87,000 clones, around 87% of them present only once. The sequencing here drew on peripheral blood, taken from a patient treated with radiotherapy plus ipilimumab. These receptors all come from a human donor with non-small cell lung cancer that progressed on radiotherapy plus ipilimumab.

V and J are TRBV18 and TRBJ2-7; D uncertain. The CDR3 contains 15 residues. The V end was cut by 4 bases, the J end by 0 bases, with 13 bases between. The V gene's germline CDR1 is KGHSH and CDR2 LQKENI. CDR3: CASSLLGPSSYEQYF. The CDR3 coding sequence is TGTGCCAGCTCACTCCTGGGTCCTTCCTCCTACGAGCAGTACTTC. The whole variable domain, filled in from reference TRBV18 and TRBJ2-7, reads NAGVMQNPRHLVRRRGQEARLRCSPMKGHSHVYWYRQLPEEGLKFMVYLQKENIIDESGMPKERFSAEFPKEGPSILRIQQVVRGDSAAYFCASSLLGPSSYEQYFGPGTRLTVT.

The chain employs TRBV7-8 and TRBJ2-3, with D maybe TRBD2 (6 bases). Trimming took off 5 bases at V and 3 bases at J, with 12 bases between the two ends. The CDR3 has 14 amino acids. Germline CDR1 is SGHVS and CDR2 is FQNEAQ. The DNA of the CDR3 is TGTGCCAGCAGCATCCGGGACTTAACAGATACGCAGTATTTT. Residues: CASSIRDLTDTQYF.

This chain links TRBV19 with TRBJ1-3, with D perhaps matching TRBD1 (6 bases). V gave up 4 bases and J gave up 0 bases, with 13 bases separating them. Germline V gene sequence: CDR1 LNHDA, CDR2 SQIVND (reference sequence). The CDR3 covers 16 residues. The CDR3 region has the DNA TGTGCCAGTAGTAAACGGACAGACCCCTCTGGAAACACCATATATTTT. Protein product: CASSKRTDPSGNTIYF.

The chain is built from TRBV10-3 and TRBJ2-3; D gene uncertain. The V end was cut by 8 bases, the J end by 3 bases, with 9 bases between. This CDR3 spans 12 amino acids. Germline assignment: CDR1 ENHRY and CDR2 SYGVKD. The CDR3 bases are TGTGCCATCGGGAAAGGGACAGATACGCAGTATTTT. Its translation: CAIGKGTDTQYF.

V usage is TRBV11-2 and J usage is TRBJ2-4; D is uncertain. This CDR3 has 16 amino acids. CDR1 and CDR2 from the germline V gene are SGHAT and FQNNGV. V lost 2 bases, J lost 0 bases, and 11 bases lay in between. The CDR3 nucleotides are TGTGCCAGCAGCTTATTATACCAACTAGCCAAAAACATTCAGTACTTC. Translated, it gives CASSLLYQLAKNIQYF.

This chain joins TRBV6-6 and TRBJ1-2; no firm D call. The germline V gene has CDR1 MNHNY and CDR2 SVGAGI (reference sequence). There are 14 residues in the CDR3. V lost 4 bases and J 2 bases, leaving 11 bases between the germline ends. The CDR3 protein is CASSSAGGNYGYTF. The CDR3 DNA reads as TGTGCCAGCAGTTCGGCGGGAGGGAACTATGGCTACACCTTC.

CDR3 sequence: CASRGTGVGETQYF. The CDR3 DNA reads TGTGCCAGTAGGGGGACAGGGGTAGGAGAGACCCAGTACTTC. The genes are TRBV19 and TRBJ2-5, with TRBD1 matching over 10 bases. The J segment lost 4 bases and the V segment lost 6 bases, leaving 5 bases of the junction unmatched. Germline-derived CDR1 and CDR2 are LNHDA and SQIVND (reference sequence). The CDR3 runs 14 residues.

J is TRBJ2-2 and V is TRBV7-2; 13 bases agree with TRBD2. Germline CDR1 SGHTA, CDR2 FQGNSA. J gave up 6 bases and V 5 bases, and 3 bases lay outside the gene matches. The CDR3 has 15 residues. CDR3 protein: CASSLGTSGAGELFF. DNA for the CDR3: TGTGCCAGCAGCCTAGGGACTAGCGGGGCCGGGGAGCTGTTTTTT.

This sequence joins TRBV19 and TRBJ1-3; 7 bases are shared with TRBD1. The germline gives CDR1 LNHDA, CDR2 SQIVND (reference sequence). Trimming cost V 4 bases and J 4 bases; bases outside gene matches: 7. CDR3 size: 15 residues. This CDR3 reads CASSTIQGTGNTIYF. The CDR3 bases are TGTGCCAGTAGTACAATACAGGGGACCGGAAACACCATATATTTT.

The chain couples TRBV19 to TRBJ2-2; D is perhaps TRBD1 (5 bases). The CDR3 sequence is 16 residues long. With 5 bases removed from V and 7 bases from J, the gap between germline ends came to 20 bases. Germline CDR1 is LNHDA and CDR2 is SQIVND (reference sequence). CDR3 coding DNA: TGTGCCAGTAGTGGCTTCCGGTTCAGGGTCGGCGGGGAGCTGTTTTTT. The encoded protein is CASSGFRFRVGGELFF.

This sequence joins TRBV6-5 and TRBJ1-3; no definite D call. V dropped 6 bases and J dropped 0 bases, with 12 bases sitting between them. Per the germline V gene, CDR1 is MNHEY and CDR2 is SVGAGI. CDR3 length: 15 amino acids. CDR3 nucleotides: TGTGCCAGCAGCTATTCCCGGTCCTCTGGAAACACCATATATTTT. As protein: CASSYSRSSGNTIYF.

The V gene is TRBV5-1, the J gene TRBJ2-2; D is ambiguous. The CDR3 is 14 residues long. Trimming pared 4 bases from V and 0 bases from J, leaving 7 bases between. In germline, CDR1 is SGHRS, CDR2 YFSETQ. CDR3 nucleotides: TGCGCCAGCAGCGTAGCCGCGAACACCGGGGAGCTGTTTTTT. Translating it yields CASSVAANTGELFF.

This clone occurred a few times. V usage is TRBV7-6 and J usage is TRBJ1-1, with a possible D match to TRBD1 (6 bases). Deletions cut 3 bases from V and 5 bases from J, with 16 bases between. Germline V gene data show CDR1 as SGHVS and CDR2 as FNYEAQ. The CDR3 spans 15 residues. The CDR3, as DNA: TGTGCCAGCAGCTTGGTCAAGGGGGGAGGGACTGAAGCTTTCTTT. This codes for CASSLVKGGGTEAFF. Combining the CDR3 with reference TRBV7-6 and TRBJ1-1 gives the whole variable domain GAGVSQSPRYKVTKRGQDVALRCDPISGHVSLYWYRQALGQGPEFLTYFNYEAQQDKSGLPNDRFSAERPEGSISTLTIQRTEQRDSAMYRCASSLVKGGGTEAFFGQGTRLTVV.

The chain carries TRBV10-3 and TRBJ2-1; 7 positions match TRBD1. Germline CDR1 is ENHRY and CDR2 is SYGVKD. Trimming cost V 4 bases and J 2 bases; bases outside gene matches: 8. This CDR3 is 16 amino acids long. The DNA for the CDR3 is TGTGCCATCAGTGGCCCTGGACAGGCCCCCTACAATGAGCAGTTCTTC. This sequence encodes CAISGPGQAPYNEQFF.

The rearrangement joins TRBV7-2 to TRBJ2-2, with D possibly being TRBD2 (6 bases). Looked up from germline, CDR1 is SGHTA and CDR2 is FQGNSA. Trimming shortened V by 6 bases and J by 0 bases, and 20 bases separated the two germline ends. The CDR3 has 18 amino acids. In DNA, the CDR3 is TGTGCCAGCAGATTTTCTGGGGGGAGTTTCGCGAACACCGGGGAGCTGTTTTTT. The encoded protein is CASRFSGGSFANTGELFF. Together with reference TRBV7-2 and TRBJ2-2, the CDR3 gives the full variable domain: GAGVSQSPSNKVTEKGKDVELRCDPISGHTALYWYRQSLGQGLEFLIYFQGNSAPDKSGLPSDRFSAERTGGSVSTLTIQRTQQEDSAVYLCASRFSGGSFANTGELFFGEGSRLTVL.

This chain links TRBV9 with TRBJ2-7, with D possibly being TRBD1 or TRBD2 (5 bases each). CDR3 length: 16 amino acids. Germline lookup yields CDR1 SGDLS and CDR2 YYNGEE. V was cut by 0 bases and J by 1 base, with 14 bases left in between. The CDR3 is CASSVGAGTLSYEQYF. The DNA for the CDR3 is TGTGCCAGCAGCGTAGGAGCCGGGACCCTGTCCTACGAGCAGTACTTC.

This chain joins TRBV2 and TRBJ1-1, with D possibly matching TRBD1 (5 bases). CDR3 length: 14 amino acids. Germline V CDR1 and CDR2: SNHLY, FYNNEI. Trimming cost V 6 bases and J 4 bases, with 15 bases left between them. In DNA form, the CDR3 reads TGTGCCAGCAGGGCTGGGGGTTCAGGCACTGAAGCTTTCTTT. Its translation is CASRAGGSGTEAFF. Full variable domain (remainder filled in from reference TRBV2 and TRBJ1-1): EPEVTQTPSHQVTQMGQEVILRCVPISNHLYFYWYRQILGQKVEFLVSFYNNEISEKSEIFDDQFSVERPDGSNFTLKIRSTKLEDSAMYFCASRAGGSGTEAFFGQGTRLTVV.

The chain has TRBV7-6 and TRBJ2-2; the D is unclear. Germline V gene data show CDR1 as SGHVS and CDR2 as FNYEAQ. This CDR3 spans 13 amino acids. Trimming left V 1 base short and J 7 bases short, with 7 bases between. The CDR3 sequence: CASSLEARGELFF. The CDR3 nucleotides are TGTGCCAGCAGCTTAGAAGCACGCGGGGAGCTGTTTTTT.

The rearrangement uses TRBV6-6 and TRBJ2-7; TRBD2 aligns across 12 bases. The V gene's germline CDR1 is MNHNY and CDR2 SVGAGI (reference sequence). There are 15 residues in the CDR3. J gave up 4 bases and V 9 bases, and 10 bases lay outside the gene matches. The CDR3, as DNA: TGTGCCAGTTGCCGGGGGACTAGCGGGCCGTACGAGCAGTACTTC. This translates into CASCRGTSGPYEQYF.

The chain employs TRBV11-2 and TRBJ2-3; 10 nucleotides match TRBD2. Germline CDR1 reads SGHAT; CDR2 reads FQNNGV. The ends lost 5 bases at V and 3 bases at J; junction bases unmatched: 5. The CDR3 spans 15 residues. CDR3 region: CASSRLAGATDTQYF. In DNA form, the CDR3 reads TGTGCCAGCAGCCGTCTAGCGGGGGCGACAGATACGCAGTATTTT.

This chain connects TRBV6-5 to TRBJ2-1; possibly TRBD2 for D (6 bases). The CDR3 covers 15 residues. V gave up 6 bases and J gave up 0 bases, with 12 bases separating them. Germline V gene sequence: CDR1 MNHEY, CDR2 SVGAGI. In DNA, the CDR3 is TGTGCCAGCAGCCTGGACGGGAGCTCCTACAATGAGCAGTTCTTC. It translates to CASSLDGSSYNEQFF.

The rearrangement links TRBV18 to TRBJ2-2; D not resolved. The CDR3 runs 13 residues. Trimming cost V 3 bases and J 3 bases, with 5 bases left between them. CDR1 is KGHSH and CDR2 is LQKENI in the germline V gene. The CDR3 here is CASSPPDTGELFF. The DNA of the CDR3 is TGTGCCAGCTCACCTCCGGACACCGGGGAGCTGTTTTTT.

This clone appeared once. This sequence joins TRBV5-1 and TRBJ1-1, with no clear D. V lost 2 bases, J lost 1 base, and 9 bases lay in between. CDR1 and CDR2 (germline): SGHRS, YFSETQ. The CDR3 consists of 14 residues. In DNA form, the CDR3 reads TGCGCCAGCAGCTTCCTAAACCGGAACACTGAAGCTTTCTTT. Its translation is CASSFLNRNTEAFF.

This clone was picked up one time. The rearrangement joins TRBV27 to TRBJ2-7, with D possibly being TRBD1 or TRBD2 (6 bases each). The V gene's germline CDR1 is MNHEY and CDR2 SMNVEV (reference sequence). The CDR3 covers 16 residues. The V end lost 4 bases, the J end lost 4 bases, and 20 bases lay between the germline ends. The CDR3 spells CASSSKGGGRPYEQYF. The CDR3 DNA follows: TGTGCCAGCAGTTCTAAGGGGGGTGGTCGGCCATACGAGCAGTACTTC.

The count of this clone is one. The chain is built from TRBV15 and TRBJ1-4, with 8 bases lining up with TRBD1. The CDR3 loop spans 15 amino acids. The germline V gene encodes CDR1 LNHNV and CDR2 YYDKDF (reference sequence). V was clipped by 5 bases and J by 7 bases; unmatched bases: 9. In DNA form, the CDR3 reads TGTGCCACCAGCGGTACTCAGGGGGCTGGTGAAAAACTGTTTTTT. Residues: CATSGTQGAGEKLFF.

The gene calls are TRBV6-6 and TRBJ1-6; no clear D. V lost 8 bases to trimming and J lost 7 bases, with 18 bases between them. CDR1 and CDR2 (germline): MNHNY, SVGAGI (reference sequence). This CDR3 is 15 amino acids long. CDR3: CASVPSASTNSPLHF. The CDR3 nucleotides are TGTGCCAGCGTACCCTCGGCTTCGACAAATTCACCCCTCCACTTT.

The chain employs TRBV6-5 and TRBJ2-1; D is uncertain. Germline CDR1 is MNHEY and CDR2 is SVGAGI. Trimming cost V 9 bases and J 7 bases, with 16 bases left between them. The CDR3 has 13 amino acids. The CDR3 nucleotides are TGTGCCAGGAAAAGAGAGGTGGAAAATGAGCAGTTCTTC. Amino acid sequence: CARKREVENEQFF.

The rearrangement uses TRBV28 and TRBJ2-1, with 10 bases aligning to TRBD2. The CDR3 runs 17 residues. Trimming cost V 5 bases and J 0 bases; bases outside gene matches: 7. Germline V gene lookup returns CDR1 MDHEN and CDR2 SYDVKM. This chain's CDR3 is CASSPPGLASSYNEQFF. In DNA, the CDR3 is TGTGCCAGCAGTCCCCCGGGACTAGCGAGCTCCTACAATGAGCAGTTCTTC.

As regards this clone: The germline gene is not matched at one end of the junction; a read error may be the cause. This rearrangement joins TRBV7-6 to TRBJ1-1; no clear D gene. CDR1 SGHVS and CDR2 FNYEAQ come from the germline V gene. CDR3 length: 12 residues. CDR3: CASSPLNAEAFF. The DNA for the CDR3 is TGTGCCAGCAGCCCTTTGAACGCTGAAGCTTTCTTT.

The rearrangement uses TRBV2 and TRBJ2-5; either TRBD1 or TRBD2 may fit D (5 bases each). Germline V CDR1 and CDR2: SNHLY, FYNNEI. Trimming took 6 bases from V and 3 from J, leaving 11 bases between them. This CDR3 has 13 residues. DNA of the CDR3: TGTGCCAGCAGCCTGTTGGGGGAAGAGACCCAGTACTTC. This encodes CASSLLGEETQYF.